The 9 T cell receptor beta chains below were found in one sample sequenced in a study of T cells in Graves' hyperthyroidism and ophthalmopathy. Researchers took RNA transcripts and amplified the TCR beta CDR3 regions from them. The TCR CDR3 first-round RT-PCR relied on the HTBI primer set. TCRdb re-called the multiplex PCR reads through MiXCR, storing one row per CDR3 protein. The sample shows about 610,000 distinct CDR3 sequences, just over 45% of them seen only once. The sequenced material came from peripheral blood or thyroid tissue (not recorded which). These receptors were collected from a woman younger than 30 with Graves' hyperthyroidism.

This clonotype was picked up many times. This chain links TRBV20-1 with TRBJ2-6, with D perhaps TRBD1 (6 bases). V dropped 4 bases and J dropped 0 bases, with 10 bases sitting between them. CDR1 DFQATT and CDR2 SNEGSKA come from the germline V gene (reference sequence). This CDR3 is built from 15 residues. The CDR3 reads CSAMDSLSGANVLTF. CDR3 DNA sequence: TGCAGTGCTATGGACAGTCTCTCTGGGGCCAACGTCCTGACTTTC.

Ten or more counts support this clonotype. The V gene is TRBV12-3 or TRBV12-4, the J gene TRBJ1-1; D ambiguous. V lost 3 bases to trimming and J lost 4 bases, with 12 bases between them. This CDR3 is built from 14 residues. CDR3 sequence (DNA): TGTGCCAGCAGTTTCTCCTTGGGAGGCACTGAAGCTTTCTTT. Amino acids: CASSFSLGGTEAFF.

For the CDR3, the DNA is TGCGCCAGCAGCCCCTACGGGGGCCAGGGCTATGGCTACACCTTC. Protein sequence: CASSPYGGQGYGYTF. The J gene is TRBJ1-2, the V gene TRBV4-3, with D possibly TRBD1 on 6 matching bases. Per the germline V gene, CDR1 is LGHNA and CDR2 is YSLEER. CDR3 size: 15 residues. V lost 4 bases to trimming and J lost 4 bases, with 16 bases between them.

The chain uses TRBV7-9 and TRBJ2-7; the D gene is possibly TRBD1 (6 bases). This CDR3 region has 15 residues. Per the germline V gene, CDR1 is SEHNR and CDR2 is FQNEAQ (reference sequence). V was trimmed by 1 base and J by 5 bases, leaving 15 bases between them. In DNA, the CDR3 is TGTGCCAGCAGCTTAGGGTCAGGGGTGGTGGACGAGCAGTACTTC. Translation gives CASSLGSGVVDEQYF.

This clonotype has only a few counts. The chain carries TRBV20-1 and TRBJ1-1, with unresolved D. The CDR3 is 11 amino acids. CDR1 DFQATT and CDR2 SNEGSKA come from the germline V gene (reference sequence). V lost 2 bases and J lost 7, with 8 bases in between. The CDR3 DNA follows: TGCAGTGCTAGACGGGATTATGAAGCTTTCTTT. Translation gives CSARRDYEAFF.

A remark on this clonotype: Because the CDR3 is missing its conserved closing phenylalanine or tryptophan, this is likely a read error. The rearrangement uses TRBV6-5 and TRBJ1-1, with D uncertain. The CDR3 runs to 17 residues. V dropped 6 bases and J dropped 5 bases, with 25 bases sitting between them. Germline CDR1 MNHEY, CDR2 SVGAGI. CDR3: CASSRPPRDKGWTEAFL. The DNA for the CDR3 is TGTGCCAGCAGCCGACCGCCTAGGGATAAAGGGTGGACTGAAGCTTTCCTT.

The V gene is TRBV9, the J gene TRBJ2-7; weak D call: TRBD1 (5 bases). TRBJ2-1 explains the end of the DNA better; the J call may be wrong. The length of the CDR3 is 16 residues. Germline-derived CDR1 and CDR2 are SGDLS and YYNGEE. CDR3 nucleotides: TGTGCCAGCAGCCCCCGCGAGGCAGGGAATTACAATGAGCAGTTCTTC. Protein: CASSPREAGNYNEQFF.

This clonotype was counted only a few times. Just one base apart from a much larger clone, this may be a read error. The chain is built from TRBV11-2 and TRBJ2-5; 8 nucleotides align to TRBD1. The CDR3 runs 14 residues. After removal of 3 bases from V and 7 bases from J, the junction contained 7 bases not matched to a gene. Germline CDR1 SGHAT, CDR2 FQNNGV. This CDR3 reads CASSLARGLWTQYF. CDR3 in DNA: TGTGCCAGCAGCTTGGCCAGGGGGCTATGGACCCAGTACTTC.

The J gene is TRBJ1-5, the V gene TRBV19, with a tentative D call TRBD1 (5 bases). The CDR3 extends over 13 amino acids. Trimming removed 10 bases at V and 3 bases at J, with 13 bases between. Per germline, CDR1 LNHDA and CDR2 SQIVND (reference sequence). The CDR3 region has the DNA TGTGCCACCGAGGGGCAGGTCAATCAGCCCCAGCATTTT. Amino acids: CATEGQVNQPQHF.